Following are 19 T cell receptor beta chains from one sample sequenced in a study of blood T cell repertoires in COVID-19. The method was immunoSEQ multiplex PCR; TCRdb's version includes in-frame clones alone and lacks a portion of them. This table holds 99,000 or so clones, 81% found once. Sequencing was carried out using peripheral blood. Source of these receptors: a woman aged 65 to 85 with acute or convalescent COVID-19.

This clone was counted once. The DNA of the CDR3 is TGTGCCAGCAGGGCGGACAGCTCCTACAATGAGCAGTTCTTC. Translated, it gives CASRADSSYNEQFF. The chain uses TRBV28 and TRBJ2-1; perhaps TRBD1 as D (6 bases). Trimming shortened V by 6 bases and J by 0 bases, and 9 bases separated the two germline ends. The germline V gene has CDR1 MDHEN and CDR2 SYDVKM. This CDR3 has 14 residues.

The gene calls are TRBV10-3 and TRBJ1-2, with D unclear. V lost 2 bases to trimming and J lost 2 bases, with 6 bases between them. The CDR3 covers 13 residues. Germline loops: CDR1 ENHRY, CDR2 SYGVKD. The CDR3 spells CAISEGQNYGYTF. CDR3 sequence (DNA): TGTGCCATCAGTGAGGGGCAAAACTATGGCTACACCTTC.

The rearrangement links TRBV30 to TRBJ1-1; 10 bases line up with TRBD1. The germline gives CDR1 GTSNPN, CDR2 SVGIG (reference sequence). The trim removed 2 bases at V and 7 bases at J, leaving 7 bases unmatched. CDR3 size: 14 residues. The CDR3 nucleotides are TGTGCCTGGAGTCGGGACAGGGGAGAGGGTGAAGCTTTCTTT. It translates to CAWSRDRGEGEAFF.

This chain connects TRBV7-9 to TRBJ2-3, with 12 bases aligning to TRBD2. The V segment lost 5 bases and the J segment 4 bases; nucleotides outside the gene matches: 7. The CDR3 extends over 16 amino acids. Germline loops: CDR1 SEHNR, CDR2 FQNEAQ (reference sequence). The CDR3 loop reads CASSPRLAGDADTQYF. The CDR3 DNA follows: TGTGCCAGCAGCCCGAGACTAGCGGGAGATGCAGATACGCAGTATTTT.

The chain employs TRBV18 and TRBJ2-1; the match to TRBD2 covers 10 bases. This CDR3 comprises 15 residues. Germline CDR1 is KGHSH and CDR2 is LQKENI. Germline trimming cut 4 bases from V and 7 bases from J; bases unmatched to any gene: 7. CDR3 loop: CASSQEREGLNEQFF. Here the CDR3 DNA reads TGTGCCAGCTCACAGGAGCGGGAGGGCCTTAATGAGCAGTTCTTC.

This chain uses TRBV7-2 with TRBJ1-2, with a tentative D call TRBD1 (5 bases). Trimming stripped 0 bases from V and 6 bases from J, with 8 bases between. CDR3 length equals 13 residues. Germline assignment: CDR1 SGHTA and CDR2 FQGNSA. Here the CDR3 reads CASSLAGADGYTF. The DNA for the CDR3 is TGTGCCAGCAGCTTAGCAGGGGCAGATGGCTACACCTTC. Complete variable domain (other parts from reference TRBV7-2 and TRBJ1-2): GAGVSQSPSNKVTEKGKDVELRCDPISGHTALYWYRQSLGQGLEFLIYFQGNSAPDKSGLPSDRFSAERTGGSVSTLTIQRTQQEDSAVYLCASSLAGADGYTFGSGTRLTVV.

The V and J genes are TRBV10-2 and TRBJ2-7; 7 positions agree with TRBD1. Looked up from germline, CDR1 is WSHSY and CDR2 is SAAADI. This CDR3 has 15 residues. The junction had 4 bases not matched to a gene; V was cut back by 2 bases and J by 0 bases. As DNA, the CDR3 is TGCGCCAGCAGTGAGGAGGGGGCCTCCTCCTACGAGCAGTACTTC. Its protein product is CASSEEGASSYEQYF.

This clone was picked up a small number of times. The chain is built from TRBV4-1 and TRBJ1-5; TRBD1 matches at 9 bases. The CDR3 sequence is 15 residues long. The ends lost 1 base at V and 4 bases at J; junction bases unmatched: 2. The V gene's germline CDR1 is MGHRA and CDR2 YSYEKL. Written as DNA, the CDR3 is TGCGCCAGCAGCCAAGGGGGGACAGGGAATCAGCCCCAGCATTTT. Translation: CASSQGGTGNQPQHF.

V and J are TRBV7-9 and TRBJ1-4; perhaps TRBD1 as D (5 bases). The CDR3 has 18 amino acids. Trimming left V 0 bases short and J 7 bases short, with 21 bases between. Germline CDR1 and CDR2: SEHNR and FQNEAQ (reference sequence). The DNA for the CDR3 is TGTGCCAGCAGCTTAGCTCAACGGACATCCATGGCGTCTGAAAAACTGTTTTTT. This codes for CASSLAQRTSMASEKLFF.

The chain uses TRBV6-2 or TRBV6-3 and TRBJ1-1; no clear D gene. Trimming stripped 6 bases from V and 5 bases from J, with 16 bases between. The CDR3 loop spans 14 amino acids. The germline V gene encodes CDR1 MNHEY and CDR2 SVGEGT. The CDR3 nucleotides read TGTGCCAGCAGCGACCGTGGCGGAATAACTGAAGCTTTCTTT. It translates to CASSDRGGITEAFF.

J is TRBJ1-5 and V is TRBV18; D may be TRBD1 (6 bases). Trimming took 3 bases from V and 2 from J, leaving 11 bases between them. This CDR3 region has 15 residues. CDR1 and CDR2 (germline): KGHSH, LQKENI. The CDR3 DNA sequence: TGTGCCAGCTCACCGGGGACACCCGGCAATCAGCCCCAGCATTTT. It encodes CASSPGTPGNQPQHF.

The V call is TRBV6-1, the J call TRBJ1-3; D not certain. Trimming took off 3 bases at V and 0 bases at J, with 9 bases between the two ends. The CDR3 is made up of 15 amino acids. Germline V gives CDR1 MNHNS, CDR2 SASEGT. The CDR3, as DNA: TGTGCCAGCAGTGAGACTTGGAGCTCTGGAAACACCATATATTTT. Translating gives CASSETWSSGNTIYF.

The V call is TRBV9, the J call TRBJ2-3, with D possibly matching TRBD1 (5 bases). Per the germline V gene, CDR1 is SGDLS and CDR2 is YYNGEE. The CDR3 is made up of 16 amino acids. V was clipped by 3 bases and J by 2 bases, with 16 bases between them. The CDR3 DNA reads TGTGCCAGCAGCGAACAACAGGCATTCCCCACAGATACGCAGTATTTT. This gives the protein CASSEQQAFPTDTQYF.

The chain joins TRBV9 to TRBJ2-5; 9 nucleotides line up with TRBD2. The CDR3 totals 15 residues. J lost 5 bases, V lost 4 bases, and 9 bases had no gene match. Looked up from germline, CDR1 is SGDLS and CDR2 is YYNGEE. CDR3 protein: CASSSRAGGYETQYF. CDR3 nucleotides: TGTGCCAGCAGCTCTAGGGCGGGAGGGTATGAGACCCAGTACTTC.

For this clone: One end of the junction varies from germline; a read error may be responsible. The J gene is TRBJ2-5, the V gene TRBV7-7; 8 bases fit TRBD2. The CDR3 runs 13 residues. Germline V gene data show CDR1 as SSHAT and CDR2 as FNYEAQ (reference sequence). DNA of the CDR3: TGTGCTAGCAGCTTAGAGCGGGAGCAGACCCAGTACTTC. Protein product: CASSLEREQTQYF.

The rearrangement links TRBV7-9 to TRBJ1-2; TRBD1 matches at 8 bases. Trimming took 5 bases from V and 5 from J; bases not matched to a gene: 7. CDR3 size: 14 residues. From germline, CDR1 is SEHNR and CDR2 FQNEAQ (reference sequence). CDR3 DNA sequence: TGTGCCAGCAGCCACAATACAGGGGGGTATGGCTACACCTTC. Translated, it gives CASSHNTGGYGYTF.

This rearrangement joins TRBV30 to TRBJ1-4, with D possibly matching TRBD1 (5 bases). The CDR3 is 13 residues long. V was cut by 5 bases and J by 7 bases, with 14 bases left in between. CDR1 is GTSNPN and CDR2 is SVGIG in the germline V gene (reference sequence). This CDR3 reads CAWGKGLGEKLFF. In DNA, the CDR3 is TGTGCCTGGGGAAAGGGGCTTGGTGAAAAACTGTTTTTT.

The rearrangement joins TRBV29-1 to TRBJ1-1; maybe TRBD1 (6 bases). V shed 4 bases and J shed 1 base, with 10 bases lying between them. CDR1 SQVTM and CDR2 ANQGSEA come from the germline V gene. This CDR3 region has 13 residues. This chain's CDR3 is CSVAARGNTEAFF. Here the CDR3 DNA reads TGCAGCGTTGCGGCCAGGGGGAACACTGAAGCTTTCTTT.

This clone was found once. The rearrangement links TRBV7-2 to TRBJ1-1; TRBD1 might be the D (6 bases). The V gene's germline CDR1 is SGHTA and CDR2 FQGNSA. CDR3 length equals 13 residues. Trimming removed 2 bases from V and 5 bases from J, with 9 bases in between. In nucleotides, the CDR3 is TGTGCCAGCAGCTTACAGGGGAGTACTGAAGCTTTCTTT. Translating it yields CASSLQGSTEAFF.